Listed here are 7 T cell receptor beta chains from one sample, sequenced in a study of blood T cell repertoires in COVID-19. Repertoires were generated with immunoSEQ multiplex PCR, while TCRdb's copy carries only in-frame clones and drops some. The sample has about 300,000 clones, roughly 91% seen once; the top ten hold less than 3.5%. The sample was PBMCs or T cells enriched from blood (not recorded which). Source of these receptors: a woman aged 45-65 years who had been exposed to COVID-19.

J is TRBJ2-2 and V is TRBV6-5, with D possibly matching TRBD2 (6 bases). Germline CDR1 MNHEY, CDR2 SVGAGI. V gave up 7 bases and J gave up 7 bases, with 19 bases separating them. There are 15 residues in the CDR3. The CDR3, as DNA: TGTGCCAGCACCACTAGAGGAGGGACGAACGGGGAGCTGTTTTTT. It codes for CASTTRGGTNGELFF.

The V and J genes are TRBV19 and TRBJ1-5, with 10 positions matching TRBD1. J gave up 11 bases and V 1 base, and 8 bases lay outside the gene matches. The CDR3 sequence is 15 residues long. The germline gives CDR1 LNHDA, CDR2 SQIVND (reference sequence). CDR3: CASSIAGTGDRAQHF. Written as DNA, the CDR3 is TGTGCCAGTAGTATAGCTGGGACAGGGGATCGGGCCCAGCATTTT.

V gene TRBV6-5 combines with J gene TRBJ1-1, with 8 positions matching TRBD1. The V segment lost 6 bases and the J segment 2 bases; nucleotides outside the gene matches: 8. Germline-derived CDR1 and CDR2 are MNHEY and SVGAGI. The CDR3 spans 15 residues. CDR3 protein: CASRPIQGANTEAFF. CDR3 coding DNA: TGTGCCAGCAGGCCGATCCAGGGGGCAAACACTGAAGCTTTCTTT.

The chain employs TRBV9 and TRBJ1-3, with no clear D. Germline V CDR1 and CDR2: SGDLS, YYNGEE. The length of the CDR3 is 17 residues. V was cut by 0 bases and J by 1 base, with 14 bases left in between. The CDR3 region has the DNA TGTGCCAGCAGCGTAGAGGGAGGGTTTGCGTCTGGAAACACCATATATTTT. As protein: CASSVEGGFASGNTIYF.

The table lists this clone with a few counts. At one boundary the junction diverges from the germline segment, which might be a read error. The chain carries TRBV7-9 and TRBJ2-7; 7 bases agree with TRBD2. CDR1 is SEHNR, CDR2 FQNEAQ, per germline (reference sequence). The length of the CDR3 is 17 residues. The CDR3: CASSLTGGGVFSNEQYF. The CDR3 DNA reads as TGTGCCAGCAGCCTTACTGGGGGGGGAGTCTTCTCCAACGAGCAGTACTTC.

The chain links TRBV6-5 to TRBJ2-7; 8 positions agree with TRBD2. The CDR3 spans 15 residues. J was trimmed by 0 bases and V by 7 bases; bases with no gene match: 8. Per germline, CDR1 MNHEY and CDR2 SVGAGI. This CDR3 reads CASTIAGGVSYEQYF. The DNA of the CDR3 is TGTGCCAGCACCATAGCCGGGGGGGTCTCCTACGAGCAGTACTTC.

This chain connects TRBV24-1 to TRBJ1-5, with D maybe TRBD1 (6 bases). This CDR3 spans 13 amino acids. With 8 bases removed from V and 6 bases from J, the gap between germline ends came to 13 bases. From germline, CDR1 is KGHDR and CDR2 SFDVKD. CDR3 residues: CATNSGGGQPQHF. CDR3 DNA: TGTGCCACCAACTCGGGGGGCGGTCAGCCCCAGCATTTT.